The 2 T cell receptor beta chains given below trace back to one sample, sequenced in a study of blood T cell repertoires in COVID-19 (dated by TCRdb to about 2020). Libraries were constructed by the immunoSEQ multiplex PCR assay. TCRdb stores this immuneACCESS table with in-frame sequences only. Part of the clones is absent; in the studies checked, under half of the shortfall reflects unresolved V genes, and no reason is known for the rest. The sample table records some 110,000 clones; over 75% of these occur just once. Together, the top ten hold about 2.3% of the sample. The specimen sequenced was peripheral blood. Receptors originate from a man aged 50 to 60 with acute or convalescent COVID-19.

The rearrangement uses TRBV5-1 and TRBJ1-5, with a weak D call TRBD1 (6 bases). CDR3 length equals 15 residues. CDR1 is SGHRS and CDR2 is YFSETQ in the germline V gene. V gave up 3 bases and J gave up 2 bases, with 12 bases separating them. Here the CDR3 DNA reads TGCGCCAGCAGCTCACAGGGTCTCGGCAATCAGCCCCAGCATTTT. Residues: CASSSQGLGNQPQHF.

This rearrangement joins TRBV10-3 to TRBJ1-2; 7 nucleotides agree with TRBD1. The CDR3 has 12 amino acids. Germline V lookup: CDR1 ENHRY, CDR2 SYGVKD. Germline trimming cut 3 bases from V and 9 bases from J; bases unmatched to any gene: 4. The CDR3 DNA is TGTGCCATCAGTGAAAGGGACAGTAGCTACACCTTC. Translated: CAISERDSSYTF.